This record looks at one T cell receptor beta chain sequence and its context. These data originate in a study of blood T cell repertoires in COVID-19. Whole-study context: Material from acute and convalescent COVID-19 was sourced from the United States, Italy and Spain. Sources were T cells, B-cell-depleted T cells, or PBMCs; the material itself was cDNA or gDNA.

Authors' data handling: Amplification with reference gene primers provided the estimates of nucleated cell counts. Measured with immunoSEQ multiplex PCR; TCRdb has only the in-frame clones, and not every one. That table is the source of V, J and clone size, and D and trimming were worked out from the DNA. The sample has about 130,000 clones, roughly 80% seen once. This clonotype was sampled from a woman aged 45-65 years with acute or convalescent COVID-19. What was sequenced was peripheral blood.

CDR3 bases: TGTGCCAGCAGACCAGGGGGCTATGGCTACACCTTC. Its translation: CASRPGGYGYTF. This rearrangement joins TRBV28 to TRBJ1-2; 7 nucleotides align to TRBD1. This CDR3 has 12 amino acids. V was pared by 6 bases and J by 4 bases, with 2 bases of the junction left unmatched. The germline CDR1 and CDR2 sequences are MDHEN and SYDVKM.